The 14 T cell receptor beta chains below were found in one sample sequenced in a study of PD-1 blockade in mismatch repair-deficient tumors. Clones were read by immunoSEQ multiplex PCR, and TCRdb kept only the in-frame ones, dropping some. The table lists tens of thousands of clones, 65% to 85% of them singletons, with 2.6% in the top ten. Here the sequenced sample was peripheral blood, taken 12 weeks after starting pembrolizumab. These receptors all come from an adult with mismatch repair-deficient cancer.

This clone has a handful of counts. The V call is TRBV15, the J call TRBJ2-1; D is uncertain. The V end lost 2 bases, the J end lost 0 bases, and 8 bases lay between the germline ends. This CDR3 is built from 15 residues. Germline V gene data show CDR1 as LNHNV and CDR2 as YYDKDF (reference sequence). The CDR3 DNA sequence: TGTGCCACCAGCAGATCCGCTAGCTCCTACAATGAGCAGTTCTTC. Translating gives CATSRSASSYNEQFF. The full variable domain, completed using reference TRBV15 and TRBJ2-1, is DAMVIQNPRYQVTQFGKPVTLSCSQTLNHNVMYWYQQKSSQAPKLLFHYYDKDFNNEADTPDNFQSRRPNTSFCFLDIRSPGLGDTAMYLCATSRSASSYNEQFFGPGTRLTVL.

The CDR3 bases are TGTGCCAGCAGTGCCGGGACCCATAGCACAGATACGCAGTATTTT. As protein: CASSAGTHSTDTQYF. The V and J genes are TRBV2 and TRBJ2-3; D may match TRBD1 or TRBD2 (5 bases each). CDR3 length: 15 residues. Between the trimmed V and J ends, which lost 4 bases and 0 bases, there was a span of 11 bases. The germline V gene encodes CDR1 SNHLY and CDR2 FYNNEI.

This chain links TRBV18 with TRBJ1-4; TRBD1 agrees at 7 bases. The CDR3 covers 15 residues. V trimming: 3 bases; J trimming: 6 bases; junction bases outside the gene matches: 7. Looked up from germline, CDR1 is KGHSH and CDR2 is LQKENI. The CDR3 nucleotides read TGTGCCAGCTCACCCCGACAGGGCGAGCATGAAAAACTGTTTTTT. This gives the protein CASSPRQGEHEKLFF.

The J gene is TRBJ2-7, the V gene TRBV28; D unclear. The CDR3 runs 11 residues. Looked up from germline, CDR1 is MDHEN and CDR2 is SYDVKM. V dropped 3 bases and J dropped 5 bases, with 5 bases sitting between them. Written as DNA, the CDR3 is TGTGCCAGCAGTTTGAAGGACGAGCAGTACTTC. Translated, it gives CASSLKDEQYF.

The chain couples TRBV27 to TRBJ2-1; D gene uncertain. The CDR3 is 14 amino acids. V lost 5 bases and J lost 6, with 14 bases in between. Germline loops: CDR1 MNHEY, CDR2 SMNVEV (reference sequence). CDR3 loop: CASSPSSSPNEQFF. The CDR3 DNA sequence: TGTGCCAGCAGTCCTTCCTCGTCGCCCAATGAGCAGTTCTTC.

The genes are TRBV15 and TRBJ1-4; D gene uncertain. Deletions cut 3 bases from V and 4 bases from J, with 6 bases between. Per germline, CDR1 LNHNV and CDR2 YYDKDF (reference sequence). This CDR3 spans 13 amino acids. CDR3 bases: TGTGCCACCAGCAGGGTTCTTAATGAAAAACTGTTTTTT. Translating it yields CATSRVLNEKLFF.

The chain has TRBV25-1 and TRBJ2-3; no clear D gene. This CDR3 spans 12 amino acids. The germline V gene encodes CDR1 MGHDK and CDR2 SYGVNS. The ends were cut back, 2 bases at V and 8 bases at J, with 8 bases in the middle. Written as DNA, the CDR3 is TGTGCCAGCAGTGAAGGTCTTGTTACGCAGTATTTT. Translated: CASSEGLVTQYF.

The genes are TRBV7-2 and TRBJ2-1; 7 nucleotides agree with TRBD1. Unmatched junction bases numbered 8, after V lost 5 bases and J lost 4 bases. This CDR3 region has 15 residues. The V gene's germline CDR1 is SGHTA and CDR2 FQGNSA. The CDR3 sequence: CASSQPGQIYNEQFF. The CDR3 nucleotides read TGTGCCAGCAGCCAACCGGGACAGATATACAATGAGCAGTTCTTC.

V and J are TRBV5-1 and TRBJ2-2, with 10 bases that match TRBD2. This CDR3 is 17 amino acids long. Germline V gene lookup returns CDR1 SGHRS and CDR2 YFSETQ. V lost 0 bases and J lost 4; bases outside the gene matches: 6. CDR3 amino acids: CASSLAVLAGVTGELFF. DNA for the CDR3: TGCGCCAGCAGCTTGGCCGTTCTAGCGGGAGTCACCGGGGAGCTGTTTTTT.

This clone has only one observation. The J gene is TRBJ2-3, the V gene TRBV2; D possibly corresponds to TRBD1 (5 bases). The CDR3 has 13 amino acids. Germline CDR1 is SNHLY and CDR2 is FYNNEI. The V end was cut by 6 bases, the J end by 3 bases, with 10 bases between. The CDR3 DNA follows: TGTGCCAGCAGCGAAAGGGGTACAGATACGCAGTATTTT. Translation gives CASSERGTDTQYF.

The chain has TRBV5-4 and TRBJ2-1, with D possibly matching TRBD2 (5 bases). The CDR3 has 14 amino acids. The V gene's germline CDR1 is SGHNT and CDR2 YYREEE (reference sequence). Trimming removed 0 bases from V and 8 bases from J, with 12 bases in between. CDR3 coding DNA: TGTGCCAGCAGCTTGGAAGTTAGCGTCGATGAGCAGTTCTTC. Residues: CASSLEVSVDEQFF. Full variable domain (remainder filled in from reference TRBV5-4 and TRBJ2-1): ETGVTQSPTHLIKTRGQQVTLRCSSQSGHNTVSWYQQALGQGPQFIFQYYREEENGRGNFPPRFSGLQFPNYSSELNVNALELDDSALYLCASSLEVSVDEQFFGPGTRLTVL.

The gene calls are TRBV25-1 and TRBJ2-5; D might be TRBD1 (6 bases). This CDR3 has 13 residues. The V end was cut by 6 bases, the J end by 2 bases, with 10 bases between. The V gene's germline CDR1 is MGHDK and CDR2 SYGVNS. DNA of the CDR3: TGTGCCAGCAGCCGGGACACACAAGAGACCCAGTACTTC. This translates into CASSRDTQETQYF.

This clone is termed medium-sized. This chain joins TRBV7-3 and TRBJ2-3, with D possibly TRBD2 on 7 matching bases. The V gene lost 2 bases and the J gene lost 9 bases, with 18 bases spanning the gap. Germline CDR1 SGHTA, CDR2 FQGTGA. This CDR3 contains 15 residues. The CDR3 sequence: CASSLSAGAPGTQYF. The CDR3 DNA sequence: TGTGCCAGCAGCTTATCCGCGGGGGCCCCTGGAACGCAGTATTTT.

This sequence joins TRBV5-1 and TRBJ2-3; D is undetermined. The germline gives CDR1 SGHRS, CDR2 YFSETQ. The CDR3 extends over 16 amino acids. The V gene lost 4 bases and the J gene lost 4 bases, with 19 bases spanning the gap. In DNA form, the CDR3 reads TGCGCCAGCAGCCAGGATGGTAACGGGCTCGCAGATACGCAGTATTTT. This encodes CASSQDGNGLADTQYF.